These 22 T cell receptor beta chains were all obtained from the same sample, sequenced in a study of response to subunit inactivated influenza vaccine. TCRdb re-analysed the RT-PCR reads in MiXCR, keeping a single row per CDR3 protein. The repertoire holds 650,000 to 800,000 distinct CDR3 sequences, with roughly 14% as singletons. The source material was PBMCs from blood, sampled 14 to 15 days before vaccination. Receptors originate from a man aged 50-60 years who received an inactivated influenza vaccine.

This chain joins TRBV20-1 and TRBJ1-6, with TRBD1 matching over 7 bases. The CDR3 contains 16 residues. Germline assignment: CDR1 DFQATT and CDR2 SNEGSKA (reference sequence). The V and J ends lost 0 bases and 3 bases, in that order; junction bases with no gene match: 5. In DNA, the CDR3 is TGCAGTGCTAGAGATCTCCGGGACAGCTATAATTCACCCCTCCACTTT. Its protein is CSARDLRDSYNSPLHF.

The chain has TRBV29-1 and TRBJ2-2; TRBD2 aligns across 10 bases. J was trimmed by 5 bases and V by 3 bases; bases with no gene match: 0. Germline CDR1 SQVTM, CDR2 ANQGSEA. This CDR3 comprises 13 residues. The CDR3 region is CSVDSGRTGELFF. CDR3 coding DNA: TGCAGCGTTGATAGCGGGAGGACCGGGGAGCTGTTTTTT.

Ten or more counts support this clonotype. This sequence joins TRBV5-1 and TRBJ2-1, with D unclear. Per the germline V gene, CDR1 is SGHRS and CDR2 is YFSETQ. V was cut by 0 bases and J by 10 bases, with 11 bases left in between. The CDR3 has 13 amino acids. CDR3 coding DNA: TGCGCCAGCAGCTTGGGGACGGCAAGAGAGCAGTTCTTC. Residues: CASSLGTAREQFF.

In DNA form, the CDR3 reads TGTGCCACCCTCCCCCGCACCGGGACTAGCGGGGGGGCGGGCACAGATACGCAGTATTTT. Residues: CATLPRTGTSGGAGTDTQYF. The chain recombines TRBV6-2 or TRBV6-3 with TRBJ2-3; 16 bases map to TRBD2. CDR1 is MNHEY, CDR2 SVGEGT, per germline. The CDR3 consists of 20 residues. After removal of 10 bases from V and 1 base from J, the junction contained 17 bases not matched to a gene.

This chain uses TRBV20-1 with TRBJ2-7, with TRBD2 matching 9 bases. Trimming at V came to 5 bases and at J to 6 bases, leaving 8 bases not matched to a gene. This CDR3 region has 13 residues. Germline values: CDR1 DFQATT, CDR2 SNEGSKA (reference sequence). The DNA for the CDR3 is TGCAGTGCTCCCTCTAGCGGGACCTCCGAGCAGTACTTC. It yields the protein CSAPSSGTSEQYF.

This clonotype has just a few counts. The chain couples TRBV9 to TRBJ1-1, with 7 bases matching TRBD1. The CDR3 runs 15 residues. CDR1 and CDR2 (germline): SGDLS, YYNGEE. J gave up 6 bases and V 0 bases, and 8 bases lay outside the gene matches. CDR3 region: CASSVAVQGWAEAFF. The DNA of the CDR3 is TGTGCCAGCAGCGTAGCTGTACAGGGGTGGGCTGAAGCTTTCTTT.

This clonotype was recorded a few times. The rearrangement joins TRBV5-6 to TRBJ2-1; 8 bases line up with TRBD1. CDR3 length: 13 residues. Germline V CDR1 and CDR2: SGHDT, YYEEEE. Unmatched junction bases numbered 6, after V lost 4 bases and J lost 9 bases. The CDR3 region is CASSRDRGGEQFF. In DNA form, the CDR3 reads TGTGCCAGCAGCCGCGACAGGGGTGGTGAGCAGTTCTTC. Drawing the rest from reference TRBV5-6 and TRBJ2-1, the complete variable domain is DAGVTQSPTHLIKTRGQQVTLRCSPKSGHDTVSWYQQALGQGPQFIFQYYEEEERQRGNFPDRFSGHQFPNYSSELNVNALLLGDSALYLCASSRDRGGEQFFGPGTRLTVL.

Only a few counts were recorded for this clonotype. This sequence joins TRBV10-3 and TRBJ1-3; perhaps TRBD1 as D (5 bases). V dropped 5 bases and J dropped 0 bases, with 14 bases sitting between them. The germline V gene encodes CDR1 ENHRY and CDR2 SYGVKD. This CDR3 has 16 residues. CDR3 protein: CAISPRGRDSGNTIYF. The DNA of the CDR3 is TGTGCCATCAGTCCCCGGGGCAGGGACTCTGGAAACACCATATATTTT.

This clonotype came up a few times. The chain uses TRBV28 and TRBJ2-1, with D maybe TRBD1 (6 bases). The V end was cut by 3 bases, the J end by 10 bases, with 13 bases between. This CDR3 is 13 amino acids long. Germline loops: CDR1 MDHEN, CDR2 SYDVKM. In nucleotides, the CDR3 is TGTGCCAGCAGTTTGGCAGGGGCCAAGGAGCAGTTCTTC. This translates into CASSLAGAKEQFF.

This clonotype was seen ten or more times. This sequence joins TRBV15 and TRBJ1-1; the match to TRBD1 covers 7 bases. The junction had 9 bases not matched to a gene; V was cut back by 5 bases and J by 0 bases. Germline V gives CDR1 LNHNV, CDR2 YYDKDF (reference sequence). The CDR3 sequence is 16 residues long. CDR3 in amino acids: CATSYRTGGLNTEAFF. For the CDR3, the DNA is TGTGCCACCAGCTACAGGACAGGTGGCCTGAACACTGAAGCTTTCTTT.

The V and J genes are TRBV7-2 and TRBJ2-1, with 9 bases identical to TRBD2. The CDR3 is made up of 17 amino acids. Losses at the gene ends were 3 bases for V and 8 bases for J; bases not matched to a gene: 14. Germline CDR1 reads SGHTA; CDR2 reads FQGNSA. The CDR3 region is CASSLGFGGRAADEQFF. The CDR3 DNA reads as TGTGCCAGCAGCTTGGGGTTTGGCGGGAGGGCCGCCGATGAGCAGTTCTTC.

The chain's CDR3 is CASSQGLTGPRDTQYF. The CDR3 DNA reads TGCGCCAGCAGCCAGGGGTTAACAGGGCCCAGGGATACGCAGTATTTT. This chain uses TRBV4-1 with TRBJ2-3; D possibly corresponds to TRBD1 (6 bases). The CDR3 runs to 16 residues. V dropped 3 bases and J dropped 6 bases, with 19 bases sitting between them. The germline V gene encodes CDR1 MGHRA and CDR2 YSYEKL.

At least ten counts were recorded for this clonotype. The rearrangement uses TRBV3-1 and TRBJ2-5; TRBD1 matches 7 bases. The ends lost 1 base at V and 4 bases at J; junction bases unmatched: 3. Germline CDR1 LGHDT, CDR2 YNNKEL (reference sequence). The CDR3 length is 14 residues. The CDR3 is CASSQGAGGETQYF. CDR3 bases: TGTGCCAGCAGCCAAGGGGCAGGGGGAGAGACCCAGTACTTC.

In nucleotides, the CDR3 is TGTGCCTGGAGTGCGATGGGAACAGATACGCAGTATTTT. Protein product: CAWSAMGTDTQYF. V usage is TRBV30 and J usage is TRBJ2-3; D unclear. CDR1 and CDR2 from the germline V gene are GTSNPN and SVGIG (reference sequence). V gave up 1 base and J gave up 3 bases, with 8 bases separating them. This CDR3 comprises 13 residues.

This clonotype was observed a handful of times. The genes are TRBV4-3 and TRBJ2-1; 14 nucleotides align to TRBD2. CDR1 LGHNA and CDR2 YSLEER come from the germline V gene. V gave up 0 bases and J gave up 4 bases; unmatched junction bases: 2. The CDR3 is 17 amino acids. The CDR3, as DNA: TGCGCCAGCAGCCAAGAGGGACTAGCGGGGGCTTACAATGAGCAGTTCTTC. Encoded protein: CASSQEGLAGAYNEQFF.

The chain links TRBV13 to TRBJ2-7, with D perhaps matching TRBD1 (5 bases). The germline V gene encodes CDR1 PRHDT and CDR2 FYEKMQ (reference sequence). This CDR3 region has 15 residues. V lost 3 bases and J lost 2, with 14 bases in between. The CDR3 region has the DNA TGTGCCAGCAGCTTTTTTGGCAGGGCCCCCTACGAGCAGTACTTC. It is translated as CASSFFGRAPYEQYF.

In its sample, this clonotype was seen a few times. V gene TRBV5-1 combines with J gene TRBJ2-3; maybe TRBD2 (5 bases). This CDR3 is 14 amino acids long. V lost 4 bases to trimming and J lost 2 bases, with 11 bases between them. The germline gives CDR1 SGHRS, CDR2 YFSETQ. The CDR3 region is CASSQDWITDTQYF. CDR3 nucleotide sequence: TGCGCCAGCAGCCAGGACTGGATCACAGATACGCAGTATTTT.

The V gene is TRBV19, the J gene TRBJ1-5; D remains unclear. There are 15 residues in the CDR3. V lost 1 base, J lost 1 base, and 8 bases lay in between. Germline CDR1 LNHDA, CDR2 SQIVND (reference sequence). In nucleotides, the CDR3 is TGTGCCAGTAGTATAGTTCAGCCAAGCAATCAGCCCCAGCATTTT. It codes for CASSIVQPSNQPQHF.

The rearrangement joins TRBV7-9 to TRBJ1-4; the D is unclear. Germline V gene data show CDR1 as SEHNR and CDR2 as FQNEAQ (reference sequence). The CDR3 is 15 amino acids. V was pared by 5 bases and J by 7 bases, with 17 bases between. This CDR3 reads CASSLQVGGGEKLFF. CDR3 bases: TGTGCCAGCAGCCTCCAGGTGGGCGGAGGTGAAAAACTGTTTTTT.

V is TRBV4-2 and J is TRBJ2-6; 7 nucleotides align to TRBD1. J lost 2 bases, V lost 2 bases, and 6 bases had no gene match. The germline V gene encodes CDR1 LGHNA and CDR2 YNFKEQ. This CDR3 has 17 amino acids. The CDR3 DNA reads as TGTGCCAGCAGCCAATACCTCGACAGGGCTGGGGCCAACGTCCTGACTTTC. This sequence encodes CASSQYLDRAGANVLTF.

In this sample, this clonotype turned up a few times. The CDR3: CAITHSNTGELFF. In DNA, the CDR3 is TGTGCCATCACGCACTCAAACACCGGGGAGCTGTTTTTT. The chain combines TRBV10-3 with TRBJ2-2; D remains unclear. Germline V gene lookup returns CDR1 ENHRY and CDR2 SYGVKD. This CDR3 has 13 amino acids. V lost 7 bases and J 2 bases, leaving 8 bases between the germline ends.

In its sample, this clonotype was seen many times. The chain has TRBV11-2 and TRBJ1-4, with TRBD1 matching 9 bases. The CDR3 runs to 16 residues. The germline gives CDR1 SGHAT, CDR2 FQNNGV. J gave up 0 bases and V 5 bases, and 4 bases lay outside the gene matches. The CDR3 DNA follows: TGTGCCAGCAGCCCACAGGGGGCCGCAACTAATGAAAAACTGTTTTTT. It codes for CASSPQGAATNEKLFF.